Below are 32 T cell receptor beta chains sequenced from a single sample in a study of Graves' ophthalmopathy and Graves' hyperthyroidism. RNA transcripts yielded amplified TCR beta CDR3 regions. The first-round RT-PCR employed HTBI primers together with the Qiagen OneStep RT-PCR kit. A multiplex PCR was then performed as the second round. TCRdb re-called the multiplex PCR reads with MiXCR, one entry per CDR3 protein. The table shows around 600,000 distinct CDR3 sequences, with about two fifths occurring only once. The sequenced material came from peripheral blood. The source is an adult man with Graves' ophthalmopathy.

This clonotype was found a few times. This rearrangement joins TRBV25-1 to TRBJ2-7; D is perhaps TRBD1 (6 bases). V shed 1 base and J shed 7 bases, with 17 bases lying between them. Germline loops: CDR1 MGHDK, CDR2 SYGVNS. The length of the CDR3 is 15 residues. The CDR3 DNA follows: TGTGCCAGCAGTGAATCTCTTGGGGGCGGAGTAGAGCAGTACTTC. Amino acids: CASSESLGGGVEQYF.

Details on this clonotype: A read error may produce the germline difference seen at one junction end. V and J are TRBV7-9 and TRBJ2-5; tentative D call: TRBD1 (6 bases). This CDR3 is built from 14 residues. Per the germline V gene, CDR1 is SEHNR and CDR2 is FQNEAQ (reference sequence). CDR3 DNA: TGTACCAGCAGCTTCCAGGGGCCAGGGGAGACCCAGTACTTC. This codes for CTSSFQGPGETQYF.

This clonotype was seen at least ten times. The V gene is TRBV15, the J gene TRBJ1-6, with TRBD1 matching 10 bases. The CDR3 runs to 15 residues. V shed 2 bases, J shed 13 bases, and the junction held 8 bases outside the gene matches. In germline, CDR1 is LNHNV, CDR2 YYDKDF (reference sequence). The CDR3: CATSRRGTGETPLHF. The CDR3 DNA reads TGTGCCACCAGCAGACGGGGGACAGGGGAAACTCCCCTCCACTTT.

A word on this clonotype: Possible read error: a much larger clone is one base away. The rearrangement links TRBV5-8 to TRBJ1-5; TRBD1 matches 7 bases. Germline CDR1 SGHTS, CDR2 YDEGEE. The CDR3 is 13 residues long. The junction had 6 bases not matched to a gene; V was cut back by 4 bases and J by 8 bases. CDR3 sequence (DNA): TGTGCCAGCAGCGTCCAGGGGGAAGAGCCCCAGCATTTT. Amino acids: CASSVQGEEPQHF.

A few counts support this clonotype. Here the CDR3 DNA reads TGTGCCACCAGGCCCAGCGGGGCCACGTGGACCGGGGAGCTGTTTTTT. Translation: CATRPSGATWTGELFF. This sequence joins TRBV19 and TRBJ2-2; 7 nucleotides line up with TRBD2. Germline lookup yields CDR1 LNHDA and CDR2 SQIVND (reference sequence). This CDR3 region has 16 residues. The V and J ends lost 10 bases and 5 bases, in that order; junction bases with no gene match: 16. Complete variable domain (other parts from reference TRBV19 and TRBJ2-2): DGGITQSPKYLFRKEGQNVTLSCEQNLNHDAMYWYRQDPGQGLRLIYYSQIVNDFQKGDIAEGYSVSREKKESFPLTVTSAQKNPTAFYLCATRPSGATWTGELFFGEGSRLTVL.

Many counts were recorded for this clonotype. As DNA, the CDR3 is TGTGCCAGCAGTGAAATCCCGGGCTTTGGAAACACCATATATTTT. Its protein product is CASSEIPGFGNTIYF. The chain has TRBV2 and TRBJ1-3; D gene ambiguous. The germline V and J ends were trimmed by 2 bases and 3 bases, with 11 bases remaining between them. This CDR3 region has 15 residues. Germline values: CDR1 SNHLY, CDR2 FYNNEI.

The chain links TRBV7-2 to TRBJ1-3; D remains ambiguous. Germline lookup yields CDR1 SGHTA and CDR2 FQGNSA. Trimming took 11 bases from V and 7 from J, leaving 24 bases between them. The CDR3 spans 15 residues. CDR3 in amino acids: CAWSLADGPLNTIYF. CDR3 DNA sequence: TGTGCCTGGAGCTTAGCGGACGGGCCTTTGAACACCATATATTTT. Filled out from reference TRBV7-2 and TRBJ1-3, the complete variable domain reads GAGVSQSPSNKVTEKGKDVELRCDPISGHTALYWYRQSLGQGLEFLIYFQGNSAPDKSGLPSDRFSAERTGGSVSTLTIQRTQQEDSAVYLCAWSLADGPLNTIYFGEGSWLTVV.

This clonotype came up many times. The chain links TRBV6-2 or TRBV6-3 to TRBJ2-5; D could derive from TRBD1 or TRBD2 (5 bases each). V lost 2 bases to trimming and J lost 0 bases, with 10 bases between them. This CDR3 is built from 15 residues. The germline CDR1 and CDR2 sequences are MNHEY and SVGEGT. The CDR3 loop reads CASSYGGRHQETQYF. For the CDR3, the DNA is TGTGCCAGCAGTTACGGGGGACGGCACCAAGAGACCCAGTACTTC.

Points on this clonotype: This CDR3 is missing its conserved last phenylalanine or tryptophan, likely due to a read error. No DNA is shown, since the ends of the CDR3 on it are uncertain; the CDR3 is the one TCRdb lists. The chain uses TRBV10-3 and TRBJ1-6. CDR1 is ENHRY and CDR2 is SYGVKD in the germline V gene. The CDR3 spans 12 amino acids, including both terminal residues. The CDR3 here is CASSEAGGGFNY.

The V and J genes are TRBV7-8 and TRBJ1-4; 11 bases are a match to TRBD1. The trim removed 5 bases at V and 6 bases at J, leaving 17 bases unmatched. This CDR3 is built from 19 residues. Germline values: CDR1 SGHVS, CDR2 FQNEAQ. The CDR3 coding sequence is TGTGCCAGCAGCCAAGATTCCCGAAGGACAGGGGGCGCTTATGAAAAACTGTTTTTT. It encodes CASSQDSRRTGGAYEKLFF.

This clonotype was counted at least ten times. The chain joins TRBV5-1 to TRBJ1-6; no clear D gene. Trimming took 6 bases from V and 6 from J, leaving 13 bases between them. This CDR3 is 14 amino acids long. In germline, CDR1 is SGHRS, CDR2 YFSETQ. The DNA for the CDR3 is TGCGCCAGCACTACGGGGTCCGCTAATTCACCCCTCCACTTT. It yields the protein CASTTGSANSPLHF.

Ten or more counts support this clonotype. This sequence joins TRBV9 and TRBJ1-2, with a weak D call TRBD1 (6 bases). Germline CDR1 reads SGDLS; CDR2 reads YYNGEE. The V end was cut by 3 bases, the J end by 6 bases, with 12 bases between. This CDR3 is built from 13 residues. The CDR3 DNA sequence: TGTGCCAGCAGCGCGCCGACAGGCGATGGCTACACCTTC. Its translation: CASSAPTGDGYTF. The full variable domain, rest sourced from reference TRBV9 and TRBJ1-2, is DSGVTQTPKHLITATGQRVTLRCSPRSGDLSVYWYQQSLDQGLQFLIQYYNGEERAKGNILERFSAQQFPDLHSELNLSSLELGDSALYFCASSAPTGDGYTFGSGTRLTVV.

Notes on this clonotype: The conserved final phenylalanine or tryptophan is absent from the CDR3, which likely points to a read error. V usage is TRBV5-1 and J usage is TRBJ2-5; D possibly matches TRBD1 or TRBD2 (5 bases each). Germline CDR1 is SGHRS and CDR2 is YFSETQ. Trimming left V 7 bases short and J 5 bases short, with 6 bases between. The CDR3 is 10 amino acids. CDR3 DNA: TGCGCCAGCGGGGGTGAGACCCAGTACCTC. It codes for CASGGETQYL.

In its sample, this clonotype was seen many times. This chain joins TRBV9 and TRBJ1-6, with 9 bases that match TRBD1. J lost 9 bases, V lost 2 bases, and 12 bases had no gene match. Germline-derived CDR1 and CDR2 are SGDLS and YYNGEE. CDR3 size: 17 residues. This CDR3 reads CASSVGDGTGTGSPLHF. In DNA form, the CDR3 reads TGTGCCAGCAGCGTTGGGGACGGGACAGGGACGGGTTCACCCCTCCACTTT.

V usage is TRBV11-1 and J usage is TRBJ1-3; D is undetermined. This CDR3 has 10 amino acids. CDR1 is SGHAT, CDR2 FQDESV, per germline (reference sequence). The CDR3 coding sequence is TGTGCTAGAGAAGGGAACACCATATATTTT. This codes for CAREGNTIYF.

This chain joins TRBV10-3 and TRBJ1-5, with TRBD1 identical over 9 bases. CDR3 size: 16 residues. The germline CDR1 and CDR2 sequences are ENHRY and SYGVKD. The junction had 17 bases not matched to a gene; V was cut back by 6 bases and J by 11 bases. DNA for the CDR3: TGTGCCATCAGAATTGGGACAGGGAAGGACCAAGAGACCCAGCATTTT. It encodes CAIRIGTGKDQETQHF.

V and J are TRBV29-1 and TRBJ1-2; D is perhaps TRBD1 (6 bases). The CDR3 runs 13 residues. Germline V gives CDR1 SQVTM, CDR2 ANQGSEA. Trimming took 5 bases from V and 7 from J, leaving 17 bases between them. CDR3 loop: CSVTEQGVGGYTF. DNA for the CDR3: TGCAGCGTTACCGAACAGGGTGTTGGTGGCTACACCTTC.

The gene calls are TRBV6-2 or TRBV6-3 and TRBJ2-5, with D unclear. Trimming stripped 8 bases from V and 2 bases from J, with 18 bases between. Germline-derived CDR1 and CDR2 are MNHEY and SVGEGT. CDR3 length: 15 residues. This CDR3 reads CASSPPSRLQETQYF. The DNA for the CDR3 is TGTGCCAGCTCACCACCGTCGCGGTTACAAGAGACCCAGTACTTC.

V is TRBV2 and J is TRBJ2-6; D unclear. The CDR3 covers 15 residues. V was pared by 6 bases and J by 4 bases, with 13 bases between. Germline values: CDR1 SNHLY, CDR2 FYNNEI. CDR3 protein: CASSTSAEGANVLTF. The DNA for the CDR3 is TGTGCCAGCAGCACCAGCGCCGAAGGGGCCAACGTCCTGACTTTC.

For this clonotype: Lacking the conserved final phenylalanine or tryptophan, this CDR3 likely reflects a read error. The genes are TRBV2 and TRBJ1-4; D is possibly TRBD1 (6 bases). Germline lookup yields CDR1 SNHLY and CDR2 FYNNEI. The CDR3 covers 13 residues. The germline V and J ends were trimmed by 5 bases and 7 bases, with 11 bases remaining between them. The CDR3 protein is CASSQQGSEKLFL. The CDR3 region has the DNA TGTGCCAGCAGTCAACAGGGATCTGAAAAACTGTTTCTT.

V is TRBV6-6 and J is TRBJ1-2, with no clear D. The CDR3 totals 13 residues. The ends were cut back, 5 bases at V and 8 bases at J, with 15 bases in the middle. Germline V gene data show CDR1 as MNHNY and CDR2 as SVGAGI (reference sequence). CDR3 coding DNA: TGTGCCAGCAGTACCCCGCGGGCCAACGGCTACACCTTC. Translation gives CASSTPRANGYTF.

This clonotype was picked up many times. The chain joins TRBV12-5 to TRBJ1-2; 11 bases match TRBD1. Germline values: CDR1 LGHNT, CDR2 FRNRAP. Trimming cost V 5 bases and J 2 bases; bases outside gene matches: 7. The CDR3 sequence is 16 residues long. The CDR3 sequence is CASGPSGTGGNYGYTF. As DNA, the CDR3 is TGTGCTAGTGGTCCCTCCGGGACAGGGGGAAACTATGGCTACACCTTC.

J is TRBJ2-5 and V is TRBV11-2; D perhaps matches TRBD1 (6 bases). Trimming pared 7 bases from V and 7 bases from J, leaving 10 bases between. This CDR3 is built from 11 residues. Germline CDR1 reads SGHAT; CDR2 reads FQNNGV. CDR3 bases: TGTGCCAGCAACTTCAGGGGGACCCAGTACTTC. This encodes CASNFRGTQYF.

The chain employs TRBV4-1 and TRBJ1-3; 7 bases align to TRBD1. This CDR3 spans 16 amino acids. The germline CDR1 and CDR2 sequences are MGHRA and YSYEKL. V lost 1 base, J lost 2 bases, and 5 bases stayed unmatched. The CDR3 DNA follows: TGCGCCAGCAGCCAAGGGGACAGCTCGACTGGAAACACCATATATTTT. Its translation: CASSQGDSSTGNTIYF.

The V gene is TRBV4-3, the J gene TRBJ1-1, with 9 positions matching TRBD1. The CDR3 spans 16 residues. J was trimmed by 5 bases and V by 2 bases; bases with no gene match: 9. Germline-derived CDR1 and CDR2 are LGHNA and YSLEER. For the CDR3, the DNA is TGCGCCAGCAGCCAAAAAACAGGGGGCAAGGGGACTGAAGCTTTCTTT. This sequence encodes CASSQKTGGKGTEAFF.

In regard to this clonotype: This could be a read error, since a much larger clone is one nucleotide away. The chain combines TRBV5-1 with TRBJ2-5; weak D call: TRBD2 (5 bases). This CDR3 comprises 15 residues. CDR1 and CDR2 from the germline V gene are SGHRS and YFSETQ. The CDR3 DNA reads as TGCGCCAGCAGAGCTCCGGGAACCAAAGCGGAGACCCAGGACTTC. Protein sequence: CASRAPGTKAETQDF.

This sequence joins TRBV19 and TRBJ1-1; the match to TRBD1 covers 9 bases. This CDR3 contains 15 residues. J lost 6 bases, V lost 11 bases, and 16 bases had no gene match. CDR1 LNHDA and CDR2 SQIVND come from the germline V gene (reference sequence). CDR3 amino acids: CAWSVLGQGKPEAFF. The CDR3 bases are TGTGCCTGGAGTGTTCTGGGACAGGGAAAACCTGAAGCTTTCTTT.

The V and J genes are TRBV6-1 and TRBJ1-4, with 9 bases aligning to TRBD1. Germline V lookup: CDR1 MNHNS, CDR2 SASEGT. This CDR3 spans 14 amino acids. V was clipped by 4 bases and J by 6 bases; unmatched bases: 3. The CDR3 region is CASSVGQGYEKLFF. The CDR3 DNA sequence: TGTGCCAGCAGTGTTGGACAGGGGTATGAAAAACTGTTTTTT.

This clonotype has at least ten counts. The J gene is TRBJ1-1, the V gene TRBV10-3, with D hard to call. Trimming took 10 bases from V and 4 from J, leaving 16 bases between them. Germline loops: CDR1 ENHRY, CDR2 SYGVKD. CDR3 length: 13 residues. CDR3 amino acids: CASEGRPGTEAFF. CDR3 DNA: TGTGCCAGCGAGGGCAGACCGGGCACTGAAGCTTTCTTT.

The chain joins TRBV10-3 to TRBJ1-4; the match to TRBD1 covers 10 bases. Germline loops: CDR1 ENHRY, CDR2 SYGVKD. J gave up 8 bases and V 6 bases, and 6 bases lay outside the gene matches. The CDR3 is 14 residues long. CDR3 sequence: CAISQSDRGEKLFF. CDR3 nucleotide sequence: TGTGCCATCAGCCAATCGGACAGGGGGGAAAAACTGTTTTTT.

This clonotype was seen many times. V gene TRBV20-1 combines with J gene TRBJ2-5; TRBD1 or TRBD2 may be the D gene (6 bases each). The CDR3 consists of 14 residues. Germline-derived CDR1 and CDR2 are DFQATT and SNEGSKA (reference sequence). The V gene lost 3 bases and the J gene lost 2 bases, with 13 bases spanning the gap. The CDR3 protein is CSARTWGAQETQYF. DNA of the CDR3: TGCAGTGCTAGGACCTGGGGGGCTCAAGAGACCCAGTACTTC.

This clonotype was counted only a few times. The chain employs TRBV2 and TRBJ2-7; TRBD2 aligns across 13 bases. The junction had 4 bases not matched to a gene; V was cut back by 11 bases and J by 6 bases. Per the germline V gene, CDR1 is SNHLY and CDR2 is FYNNEI. This CDR3 has 12 amino acids. DNA for the CDR3: TGTGCCGGTGGACTAGCGGGAGTCGAGCAGTACTTC. Protein sequence: CAGGLAGVEQYF.